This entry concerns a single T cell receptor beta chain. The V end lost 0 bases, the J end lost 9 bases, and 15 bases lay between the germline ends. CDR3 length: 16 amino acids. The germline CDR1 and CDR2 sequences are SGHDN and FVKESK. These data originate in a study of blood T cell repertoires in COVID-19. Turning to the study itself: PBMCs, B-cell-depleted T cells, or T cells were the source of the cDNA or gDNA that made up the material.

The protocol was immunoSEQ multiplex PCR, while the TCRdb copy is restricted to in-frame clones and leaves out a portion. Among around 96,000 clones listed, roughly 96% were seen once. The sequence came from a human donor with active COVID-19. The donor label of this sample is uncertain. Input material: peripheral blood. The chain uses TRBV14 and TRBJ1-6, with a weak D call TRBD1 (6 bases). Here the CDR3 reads CASSQDFADSGSPLHF. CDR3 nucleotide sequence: TGTGCCAGCAGCCAAGATTTTGCGGACAGTGGTTCACCCCTCCACTTT.